These 19 T cell receptor beta chains came from one sample sequenced in a study of CD8+CD57+ T cells in acquired aplastic anemia. Genomic DNA served as template for TCR beta VDJ and CDR3 profiling. TCRdb reprocessed the reads via MiXCR and lists one record per CDR3 protein. The data show hundreds of thousands of distinct CDR3 sequences, with less than 60% seen just once and just under 20% held by the top ten. An expansion of CD8+CD57+ cells by flow cytometry had been shown in patients chosen for sequencing. Source material: sorted CD4+, CD8+, or CD8+CD57+ T cells (not recorded which) from PBMCs. These receptors were obtained from a human donor with aplastic anemia.

Ten or more counts support this clonotype. The chain uses TRBV19 and TRBJ2-5; 10 bases align to TRBD2. This CDR3 is built from 15 residues. The germline CDR1 and CDR2 sequences are LNHDA and SQIVND (reference sequence). V was clipped by 4 bases and J by 5 bases; unmatched bases: 7. For the CDR3, the DNA is TGTGCCAGTAGTACCCTTGCTAGCGGGGGTGAGACCCAGTACTTC. It encodes CASSTLASGGETQYF.

The genes are TRBV10-3 and TRBJ2-7; D remains ambiguous. With 10 bases removed from V and 3 bases from J, the gap between germline ends came to 13 bases. The CDR3 has 12 amino acids. Looked up from germline, CDR1 is ENHRY and CDR2 is SYGVKD. The CDR3 reads CASLDTNYEQYF. CDR3 coding DNA: TGTGCCAGCTTAGACACGAACTACGAGCAGTACTTC.

In this sample, this clonotype turned up a few times. This chain joins TRBV20-1 and TRBJ2-7; D not certain. Germline CDR1 DFQATT, CDR2 SNEGSKA (reference sequence). The V end was cut by 0 bases, the J end by 2 bases, with 11 bases between. The CDR3 contains 14 residues. The CDR3 region has the DNA TGCAGTGCTAGAGATGCACACGGTACCTACGAGCAGTACTTC. It codes for CSARDAHGTYEQYF.

This chain connects TRBV10-1 to TRBJ2-7; 7 bases agree with TRBD1. Germline V lookup: CDR1 WNHNN, CDR2 SYGVQD (reference sequence). The CDR3 sequence is 16 residues long. J lost 3 bases, V lost 2 bases, and 10 bases had no gene match. CDR3 protein: CASSEKGAGLRYEQYF. CDR3 DNA: TGCGCCAGCAGTGAGAAGGGGGCCGGCTTACGCTACGAGCAGTACTTC.

This chain links TRBV24-1 with TRBJ1-6, with D possibly TRBD1 on 5 matching bases. V lost 7 bases, J lost 7 bases, and 19 bases lay in between. Per germline, CDR1 KGHDR and CDR2 SFDVKD. This CDR3 contains 16 residues. The CDR3 loop reads CATRHQWGVENSPLHF. The CDR3 bases are TGTGCCACCAGGCATCAGTGGGGGGTAGAGAATTCACCCCTCCACTTT.

The chain uses TRBV20-1 and TRBJ2-1; 7 nucleotides line up with TRBD2. The CDR3 runs 15 residues. CDR1 is DFQATT, CDR2 SNEGSKA, per germline (reference sequence). The V and J ends lost 3 bases and 7 bases, in that order; junction bases with no gene match: 12. CDR3 DNA sequence: TGCAGTGCTAGGGTAAGGGGAGGGCCCGGAAATGAGCAGTTCTTC. It translates to CSARVRGGPGNEQFF.

V is TRBV19 and J is TRBJ2-5; perhaps TRBD1 as D (8 bases). The CDR3 spans 15 residues. The V end lost 5 bases, the J end lost 0 bases, and 13 bases lay between the germline ends. Germline CDR1 is LNHDA and CDR2 is SQIVND (reference sequence). The chain's CDR3 is CASSQQGGDQETQYF. CDR3 DNA: TGTGCCAGTAGTCAACAGGGGGGGGACCAAGAGACCCAGTACTTC.

This clonotype was seen many times. The CDR3 region is CASSLEGGEQFF. CDR3 in DNA: TGTGCCAGCAGCTTAGAGGGTGGGGAGCAGTTCTTC. The J gene is TRBJ2-1, the V gene TRBV7-2; D unclear. The V end was cut by 1 base, the J end by 10 bases, with 8 bases between. Germline CDR1 reads SGHTA; CDR2 reads FQGNSA. The CDR3 runs to 12 residues.

The chain joins TRBV12-5 to TRBJ2-1, with D perhaps matching TRBD2 (7 bases). This CDR3 is 14 amino acids long. Germline-derived CDR1 and CDR2 are LGHNT and FRNRAP. Trimming took 2 bases from V and 10 from J, leaving 15 bases between them. The CDR3 nucleotides read TGTGCTAGTGGTTTGAGGGGGGGGGTTGGGGAGCAGTTCTTC. Amino acids: CASGLRGGVGEQFF.

The sample holds one count of this clonotype. The gene calls are TRBV6-1 and TRBJ1-5; 7 nucleotides align to TRBD1. This CDR3 has 15 amino acids. J gave up 7 bases and V 4 bases, and 10 bases lay outside the gene matches. Germline V gene sequence: CDR1 MNHNS, CDR2 SASEGT. CDR3 amino acids: CASSVGQEDSQPQHF. DNA of the CDR3: TGTGCCAGCAGTGTCGGACAGGAGGACAGCCAGCCCCAGCATTTT.

The J gene is TRBJ2-7, the V gene TRBV20-1; D not certain. V was shortened by 1 base and J by 4 bases, with 5 bases between the two germline ends. The CDR3 length is 11 residues. Germline loops: CDR1 DFQATT, CDR2 SNEGSKA (reference sequence). CDR3 DNA: TGCAGTGCTAGAGCCCAATACGAGCAGTACTTC. It codes for CSARAQYEQYF.

The chain links TRBV20-1 to TRBJ2-7; tentatively, D is TRBD1 (5 bases). CDR1 is DFQATT and CDR2 is SNEGSKA in the germline V gene (reference sequence). The germline V and J ends were trimmed by 0 bases and 1 base, with 16 bases remaining between them. This CDR3 spans 16 amino acids. The CDR3 region has the DNA TGCAGTGCTAGAGATGAGATTACAGGCTCTTCCTACGAGCAGTACTTC. It is translated as CSARDEITGSSYEQYF.

This clonotype was observed a few times. This chain connects TRBV29-1 to TRBJ2-7; D call uncertain. The CDR3 is 13 amino acids. Germline CDR1 SQVTM, CDR2 ANQGSEA. V shed 4 bases and J shed 0 bases, with 10 bases lying between them. The CDR3 nucleotides are TGCAGCGTTGTCGGCGGTCACTCCTACGAGCAGTACTTC. It specifies CSVVGGHSYEQYF.

This clonotype has more than one count but fewer than ten. V and J are TRBV9 and TRBJ1-1; possibly TRBD1 for D (6 bases). The germline V gene encodes CDR1 SGDLS and CDR2 YYNGEE. The CDR3 runs 15 residues. The ends were cut back, 7 bases at V and 1 base at J, with 17 bases in the middle. This chain's CDR3 is CASSPEGVENTEAFF. The CDR3 DNA is TGTGCCAGCTCACCGGAGGGGGTCGAGAACACTGAAGCTTTCTTT.

The chain has TRBV7-2 and TRBJ1-1; D gene uncertain. The ends were cut back, 7 bases at V and 1 base at J, with 10 bases in the middle. The CDR3 has 13 residues. Looked up from germline, CDR1 is SGHTA and CDR2 is FQGNSA. DNA for the CDR3: TGTGCCAGCACCCCGATGGGGAACACTGAAGCTTTCTTT. Translating it yields CASTPMGNTEAFF.

The rearrangement uses TRBV7-8 and TRBJ2-5; 15 bases map to TRBD2. Germline CDR1 is SGHVS and CDR2 is FQNEAQ. J lost 10 bases, V lost 5 bases, and 11 bases had no gene match. The length of the CDR3 is 16 residues. CDR3 sequence (DNA): TGTGCCAGCAGCGAGGGACTAGCGGGGGGTTTTGGTGTCCAGTACTTC. Encoded protein: CASSEGLAGGFGVQYF.

The J gene is TRBJ1-1, the V gene TRBV10-3; 8 positions match TRBD1. There are 15 residues in the CDR3. With V trimmed by 3 bases and J by 4 bases, 7 bases remained unmatched. CDR1 ENHRY and CDR2 SYGVKD come from the germline V gene. The CDR3 spells CAISDSTGAGTEAFF. DNA for the CDR3: TGTGCCATCAGTGATTCGACAGGGGCCGGCACTGAAGCTTTCTTT.

This clonotype was picked up many times. The V gene is TRBV19, the J gene TRBJ2-1; D could derive from TRBD1 or TRBD2 (6 bases each). Trimming left V 4 bases short and J 5 bases short, with 9 bases between. CDR1 is LNHDA and CDR2 is SQIVND in the germline V gene (reference sequence). The CDR3 runs to 13 residues. The CDR3 sequence: CASSRGANNEQFF. The CDR3 DNA is TGTGCCAGTAGTAGGGGGGCTAACAATGAGCAGTTCTTC.

The rearrangement joins TRBV7-2 to TRBJ2-7, with D possibly TRBD2 on 7 matching bases. From germline, CDR1 is SGHTA and CDR2 FQGNSA. Trimming removed 3 bases from V and 8 bases from J, with 14 bases in between. This CDR3 contains 13 residues. CDR3 sequence (DNA): TGTGCCAGCAGCTTCCAGGCGGGGGCACAGCAGTACTTC. The encoded protein is CASSFQAGAQQYF.